This TCR beta chain was captured by sequencing in a study of blood T cell repertoires in COVID-19. Study-level information: Whether acute or convalescent, the COVID-19 samples came from the United States, Italy and Spain.

The protocol was immunoSEQ multiplex PCR, while the TCRdb copy is restricted to in-frame clones and leaves out a portion. The table has about 170,000 clones, roughly 85% seen once; the top ten hold about 20%. V shed 5 bases, J shed 4 bases, and the junction held 7 bases outside the gene matches. The CDR3 covers 15 residues. Germline CDR1 is SGDLS and CDR2 is YYNGEE. Clinical history as reported by participants underpinned cohort assignment. The TCR sequence derives from a woman in her 70s in a cohort exposed to, infected with or recovered from COVID-19 (not recorded which). The sequenced sample consisted of PBMCs or T cells enriched from blood (not recorded which). The chain combines TRBV9 with TRBJ2-1, with 9 bases aligning to TRBD1. CDR3 DNA sequence: TGTGCCAGCAGTGCGGGGACAGGGCTTTACAATGAGCAGTTCTTC. Translated: CASSAGTGLYNEQFF.